This T cell receptor beta chain was captured by sequencing in a study of blood T cell repertoires in COVID-19. Across the study: COVID-19 samples from acute and convalescent phases originated in the United States, Italy and Spain.

Germline V gives CDR1 MDHEN, CDR2 SYDVKM. The CDR3 totals 12 residues. V lost 9 bases and J lost 2, with 5 bases in between. As originally analysed: For nucleated cells, counts were estimated from reference gene primer amplification. Sequencing was performed with immunoSEQ multiplex PCR; in TCRdb, only in-frame clones are kept and a portion is missing. V and J calls and clone size follow that table, whereas D and trimming were derived from the DNA. The sample yields more than 450,000 clones, roughly 87% seen once. Across fewer than 25 US areas, participants ranged in age from about 18 to 100 years. The recovered donors of Cohort 3 showed two negative PCRs, clearance, or symptom resolution.

The receptor comes from a woman under 30 who had recovered from COVID-19. The J gene is TRBJ2-6, the V gene TRBV28; D call uncertain. Sequenced: PBMCs or T cells enriched from blood (not recorded which). The CDR3 loop is CASRAGANVLTF. The CDR3 DNA reads as TGTGCCAGTCGTGCTGGGGCCAACGTCCTGACTTTC. Supplemented by reference TRBV28 and TRBJ2-6, the full variable domain reads DVKVTQSSRYLVKRTGEKVFLECVQDMDHENMFWYRQDPGLGLRLIYFSYDVKMKEKGDIPEGYSVSREKKERFSLILESASTNQTSMYLCASRAGANVLTFGAGSRLTVL.